Each of the 8 T cell receptor beta chains below was sequenced from the same sample in a study of cytomegalovirus exposure and HLA in healthy donors (dated by TCRdb to about 2017). The library was built by means of the immunoSEQ multiplex PCR assay. This is the immuneACCESS table as TCRdb keeps it, with only in-frame sequences that have V and J called. A part of the clones is gone; compared with another copy, unresolved V genes explain less than half, and the rest is unexplained. The sample yields 300,000 to 400,000 clones; roughly 85% were counted once. Together, the top ten hold 0.83% of the sample. Input material: PBMCs. The receptors shown here come from a woman aged 18-29 years in good health and CMV-seronegative.

The rearrangement links TRBV27 to TRBJ2-5; 7 bases map to TRBD1. This CDR3 comprises 14 residues. The germline CDR1 and CDR2 sequences are MNHEY and SMNVEV (reference sequence). V trimming: 6 bases; J trimming: 3 bases; junction bases outside the gene matches: 7. The CDR3 nucleotides read TGTGCCAGCAGCCGGACAGGACCGAAAGAGACCCAGTACTTC. Its translation: CASSRTGPKETQYF.

V is TRBV28 and J is TRBJ2-2; 8 bases line up with TRBD1. The CDR3 spans 14 residues. The V gene's germline CDR1 is MDHEN and CDR2 SYDVKM. V lost 7 bases and J lost 7; bases outside the gene matches: 8. The CDR3 DNA sequence: TGTGCCAGCACTAGAACAGGGGGTGGCGGGGAGCTGTTTTTT. Translating it yields CASTRTGGGGELFF.

V gene TRBV9 combines with J gene TRBJ1-2; 8 positions agree with TRBD1. The CDR3 has 14 residues. The J segment lost 4 bases and the V segment lost 3 bases, leaving 5 bases of the junction unmatched. The germline gives CDR1 SGDLS, CDR2 YYNGEE. Here the CDR3 DNA reads TGTGCCAGCAGCGCAAGGACAGGGCGCTATGGCTACACCTTC. It codes for CASSARTGRYGYTF. Together with reference TRBV9 and TRBJ1-2, the CDR3 gives the full variable domain: DSGVTQTPKHLITATGQRVTLRCSPRSGDLSVYWYQQSLDQGLQFLIQYYNGEERAKGNILERFSAQQFPDLHSELNLSSLELGDSALYFCASSARTGRYGYTFGSGTRLTVV.

The V and J genes are TRBV15 and TRBJ2-7; D is perhaps TRBD1 (6 bases). Trimming pared 5 bases from V and 4 bases from J, leaving 21 bases between. Germline values: CDR1 LNHNV, CDR2 YYDKDF (reference sequence). The CDR3 has 16 amino acids. The CDR3 bases are TGTGCCACCAGCCCCTCTAAACAGGGCGTCGGGTACGAGCAGTACTTC. Protein sequence: CATSPSKQGVGYEQYF.

The chain joins TRBV27 to TRBJ1-1; 8 bases are a match to TRBD1. With V trimmed by 3 bases and J by 1 base, 7 bases remained unmatched. The CDR3 is 16 residues long. Germline assignment: CDR1 MNHEY and CDR2 SMNVEV (reference sequence). The CDR3 sequence is CASSFLAGTGNTEAFF. CDR3 in DNA: TGTGCCAGCAGTTTCCTAGCGGGGACAGGGAACACTGAAGCTTTCTTT.

The chain has TRBV7-6 and TRBJ2-5; tentatively, D is TRBD1 (5 bases). The CDR3 is 14 amino acids. Deletions cut 0 bases from V and 1 base from J, with 6 bases between. Germline values: CDR1 SGHVS, CDR2 FNYEAQ. The DNA for the CDR3 is TGTGCCAGCAGCTTAGCTGGGGCCCAAGAGACCCAGTACTTC. This sequence encodes CASSLAGAQETQYF.

CDR3 region: CASSSGSSYNSPLHF. In nucleotides, the CDR3 is TGTGCCAGCAGTTCTGGGAGCTCCTATAATTCACCCCTCCACTTT. This chain uses TRBV6-5 with TRBJ1-6, with D unresolved. The CDR3 extends over 15 amino acids. V was cut by 4 bases and J by 0 bases, with 7 bases left in between. Germline-derived CDR1 and CDR2 are MNHEY and SVGAGI.

The sample holds one count of this clone. The chain joins TRBV6-1 to TRBJ2-1; 8 bases map to TRBD2. The CDR3 is 17 amino acids. V gave up 2 bases and J gave up 3 bases; unmatched junction bases: 9. Germline V CDR1 and CDR2: MNHNS, SASEGT. CDR3 nucleotides: TGTGCCAGCAGTGAATCGGCTAGCGGGTGGATCTACAATGAGCAGTTCTTC. It codes for CASSESASGWIYNEQFF.